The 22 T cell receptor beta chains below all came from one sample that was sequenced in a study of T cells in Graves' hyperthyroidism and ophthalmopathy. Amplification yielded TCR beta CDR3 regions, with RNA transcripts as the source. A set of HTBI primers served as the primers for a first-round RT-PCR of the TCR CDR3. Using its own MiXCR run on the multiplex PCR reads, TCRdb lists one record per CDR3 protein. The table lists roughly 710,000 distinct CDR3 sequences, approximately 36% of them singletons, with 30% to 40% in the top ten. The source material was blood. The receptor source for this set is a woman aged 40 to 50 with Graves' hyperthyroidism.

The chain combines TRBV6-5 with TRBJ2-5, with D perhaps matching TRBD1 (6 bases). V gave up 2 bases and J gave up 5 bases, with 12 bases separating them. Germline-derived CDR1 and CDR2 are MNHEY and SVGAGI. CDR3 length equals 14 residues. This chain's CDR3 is CASSYMGAGETQYF. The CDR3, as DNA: TGTGCCAGCAGTTACATGGGGGCTGGGGAGACCCAGTACTTC.

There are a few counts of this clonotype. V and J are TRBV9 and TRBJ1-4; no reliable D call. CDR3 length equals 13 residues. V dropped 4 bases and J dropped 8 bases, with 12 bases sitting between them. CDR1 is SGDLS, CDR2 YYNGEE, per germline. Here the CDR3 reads CASSSAHGEKLFF. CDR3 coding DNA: TGTGCCAGCAGCTCCGCTCATGGGGAAAAACTGTTTTTT. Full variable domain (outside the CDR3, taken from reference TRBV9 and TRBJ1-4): DSGVTQTPKHLITATGQRVTLRCSPRSGDLSVYWYQQSLDQGLQFLIQYYNGEERAKGNILERFSAQQFPDLHSELNLSSLELGDSALYFCASSSAHGEKLFFGSGTQLSVL.

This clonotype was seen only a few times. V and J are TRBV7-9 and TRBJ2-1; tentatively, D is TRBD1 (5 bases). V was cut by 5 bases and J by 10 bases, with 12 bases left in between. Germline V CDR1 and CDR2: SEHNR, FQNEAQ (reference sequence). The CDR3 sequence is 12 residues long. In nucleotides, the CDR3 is TGTGCCAGCAGCGTAACAGGCGGAGAGCAGTTCTTC. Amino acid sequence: CASSVTGGEQFF.

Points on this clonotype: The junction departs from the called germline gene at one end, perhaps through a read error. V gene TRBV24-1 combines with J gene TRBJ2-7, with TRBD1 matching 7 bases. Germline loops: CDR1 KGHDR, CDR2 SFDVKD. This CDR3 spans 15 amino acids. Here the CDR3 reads CASSPLTGITYEQYF. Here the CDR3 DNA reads TGTGCCAGCAGTCCGCTGACAGGGATAACCTACGAGCAGTACTTC.

The CDR3 is CSAMGLAGVEKLFF. The CDR3 DNA reads TGCAGTGCTATGGGGCTAGCGGGGGTTGAAAAACTGTTTTTT. The V and J genes are TRBV20-1 and TRBJ1-4; D is possibly TRBD1 (5 bases). The CDR3 is 14 residues long. Deletions cut 4 bases from V and 7 bases from J, with 16 bases between. The germline V gene has CDR1 DFQATT and CDR2 SNEGSKA (reference sequence).

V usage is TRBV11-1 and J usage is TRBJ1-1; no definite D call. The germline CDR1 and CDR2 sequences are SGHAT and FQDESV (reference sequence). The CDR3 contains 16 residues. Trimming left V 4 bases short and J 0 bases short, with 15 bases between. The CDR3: CASSSRLGHMNTEAFF. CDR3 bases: TGTGCCAGCAGCTCACGGCTCGGGCACATGAACACTGAAGCTTTCTTT.

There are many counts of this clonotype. CDR3 in amino acids: CASSATGLGLFF. CDR3 nucleotide sequence: TGTGCCAGCAGTGCTACCGGGCTAGGACTGTTTTTT. The chain is built from TRBV2 and TRBJ1-4; D uncertain. Germline values: CDR1 SNHLY, CDR2 FYNNEI. Trimming left V 4 bases short and J 13 bases short, with 13 bases between. There are 12 residues in the CDR3.

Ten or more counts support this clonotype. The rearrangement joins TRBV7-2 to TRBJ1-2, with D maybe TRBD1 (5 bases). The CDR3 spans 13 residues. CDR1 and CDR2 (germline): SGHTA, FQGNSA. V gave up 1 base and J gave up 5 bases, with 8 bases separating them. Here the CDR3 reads CASSLGQIYGYTF. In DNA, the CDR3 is TGTGCCAGCAGCTTAGGACAGATTTATGGCTACACCTTC.

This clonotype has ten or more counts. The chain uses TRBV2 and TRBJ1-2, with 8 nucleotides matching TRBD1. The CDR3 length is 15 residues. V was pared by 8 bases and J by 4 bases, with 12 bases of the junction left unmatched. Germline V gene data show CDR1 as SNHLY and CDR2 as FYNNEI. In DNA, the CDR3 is TGTGCCAGCGATAAAACAGGGGGTAGTTCCTATGGCTACACCTTC. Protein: CASDKTGGSSYGYTF. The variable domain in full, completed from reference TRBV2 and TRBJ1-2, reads EPEVTQTPSHQVTQMGQEVILRCVPISNHLYFYWYRQILGQKVEFLVSFYNNEISEKSEIFDDQFSVERPDGSNFTLKIRSTKLEDSAMYFCASDKTGGSSYGYTFGSGTRLTVV.

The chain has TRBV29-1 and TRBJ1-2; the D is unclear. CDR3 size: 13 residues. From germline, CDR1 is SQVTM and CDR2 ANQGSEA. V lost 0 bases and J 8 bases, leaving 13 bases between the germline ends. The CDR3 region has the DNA TGCAGCGTTGAAGACCACGAGCCCCTAGGCTACACCTTC. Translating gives CSVEDHEPLGYTF.

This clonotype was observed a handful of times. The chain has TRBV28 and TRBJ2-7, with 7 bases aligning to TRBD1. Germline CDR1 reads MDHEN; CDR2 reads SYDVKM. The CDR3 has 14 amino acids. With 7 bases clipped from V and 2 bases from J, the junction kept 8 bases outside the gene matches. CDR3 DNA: TGTGCCAGCACCAAAGGGGGCAGCGCCTACGAGCAGTACTTC. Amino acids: CASTKGGSAYEQYF.

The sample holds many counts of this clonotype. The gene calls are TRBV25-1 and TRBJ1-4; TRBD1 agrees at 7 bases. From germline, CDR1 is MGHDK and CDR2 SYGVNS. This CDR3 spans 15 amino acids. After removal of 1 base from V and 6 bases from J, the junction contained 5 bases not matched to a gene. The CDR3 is CASSEFGGGHEKLFF. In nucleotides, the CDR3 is TGTGCCAGCAGTGAATTCGGAGGGGGCCATGAAAAACTGTTTTTT.

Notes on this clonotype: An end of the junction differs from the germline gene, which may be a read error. CDR3 DNA: TGCGCCAGCACTCAAGCTTACGGGGCTGAAGCTTTCTTT. It is translated as CASTQAYGAEAFF. The V gene is TRBV7-9, the J gene TRBJ1-1; no firm D call. The CDR3 covers 13 residues. Germline-derived CDR1 and CDR2 are SEHNR and FQNEAQ (reference sequence).

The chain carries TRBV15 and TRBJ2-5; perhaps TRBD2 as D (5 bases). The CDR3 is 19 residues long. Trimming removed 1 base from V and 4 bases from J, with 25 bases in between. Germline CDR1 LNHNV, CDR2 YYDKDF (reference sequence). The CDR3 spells CATSRGPRLFTAAAETQYF. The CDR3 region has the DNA TGTGCCACCAGCAGAGGACCCAGACTTTTTACAGCGGCGGCAGAGACCCAGTACTTC.

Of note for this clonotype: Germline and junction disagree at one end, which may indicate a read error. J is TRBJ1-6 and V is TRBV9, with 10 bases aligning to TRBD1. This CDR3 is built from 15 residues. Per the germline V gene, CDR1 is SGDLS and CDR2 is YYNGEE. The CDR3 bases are TGTGCCAGCAGCCCCGGGACAGGGGAAGGTTCATCCCTCCACTTT. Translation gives CASSPGTGEGSSLHF. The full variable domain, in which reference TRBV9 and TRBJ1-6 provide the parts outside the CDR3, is DSGVTQTPKHLITATGQRVTLRCSPRSGDLSVYWYQQSLDQGLQFLIQYYNGEERAKGNILERFSAQQFPDLHSELNLSSLELGDSALYFCASSPGTGEGSSLHFGNGTRLTVT.

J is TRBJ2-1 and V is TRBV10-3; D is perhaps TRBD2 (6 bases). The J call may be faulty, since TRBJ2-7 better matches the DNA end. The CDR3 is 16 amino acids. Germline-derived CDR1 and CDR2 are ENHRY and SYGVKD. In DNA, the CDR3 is TGTGCCATCAGTGAGTCAGGTAGCGGTTCCTACAATGAGCAGTACTTC. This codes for CAISESGSGSYNEQYF.

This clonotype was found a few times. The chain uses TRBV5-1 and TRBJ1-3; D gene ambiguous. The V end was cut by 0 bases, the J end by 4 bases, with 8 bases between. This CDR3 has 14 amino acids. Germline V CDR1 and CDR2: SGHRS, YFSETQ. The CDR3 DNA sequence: TGCGCCAGCAGCTTGGCCATGGACGGAAACACCATATATTTT. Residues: CASSLAMDGNTIYF.

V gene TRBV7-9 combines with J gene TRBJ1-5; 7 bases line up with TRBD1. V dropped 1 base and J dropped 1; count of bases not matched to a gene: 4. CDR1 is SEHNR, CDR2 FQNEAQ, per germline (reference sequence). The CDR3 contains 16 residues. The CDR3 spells CASSLVQGESNQPQHF. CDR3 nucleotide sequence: TGTGCCAGCAGCTTAGTCCAGGGGGAAAGCAATCAGCCCCAGCATTTT. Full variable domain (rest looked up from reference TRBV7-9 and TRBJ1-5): DTGVSQNPRHKITKRGQNVTFRCDPISEHNRLYWYRQTLGQGPEFLTYFQNEAQLEKSRLLSDRFSAERPKGSFSTLEIQRTEQGDSAMYLCASSLVQGESNQPQHFGDGTRLSIL.

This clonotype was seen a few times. CDR3 loop: CASRRGDRENNQPQHF. The CDR3, as DNA: TGTGCCAGCAGACGCGGGGACAGGGAAAACAATCAGCCCCAGCATTTT. The rearrangement joins TRBV27 to TRBJ1-5, with 9 bases lining up with TRBD1. The junction had 9 bases not matched to a gene; V was cut back by 6 bases and J by 3 bases. Germline V gene lookup returns CDR1 MNHEY and CDR2 SMNVEV (reference sequence). The CDR3 extends over 16 amino acids.

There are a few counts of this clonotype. This CDR3 reads CSASPLIRSKEETQYF. As DNA, the CDR3 is TGCAGTGCTAGCCCCCTTATAAGAAGTAAGGAGGAGACCCAGTACTTC. The J gene is TRBJ2-5, the V gene TRBV20-1; D gene uncertain. The germline V gene has CDR1 DFQATT and CDR2 SNEGSKA (reference sequence). The CDR3 runs 16 residues. V lost 3 bases and J 5 bases, leaving 22 bases between the germline ends.

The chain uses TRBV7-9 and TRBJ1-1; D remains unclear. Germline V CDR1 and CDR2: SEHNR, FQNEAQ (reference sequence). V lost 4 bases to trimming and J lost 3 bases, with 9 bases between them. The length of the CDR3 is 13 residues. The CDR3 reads CASSSYGDTEAFF. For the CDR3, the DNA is TGTGCCAGCAGCTCTTATGGAGACACTGAAGCTTTCTTT.

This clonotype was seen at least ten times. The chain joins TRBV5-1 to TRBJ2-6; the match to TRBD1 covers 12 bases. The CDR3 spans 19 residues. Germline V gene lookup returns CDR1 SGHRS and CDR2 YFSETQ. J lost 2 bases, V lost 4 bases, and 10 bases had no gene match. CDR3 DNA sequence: TGCGCCAGCAGCACCCCAGCGGGGACAGGGGGCGCTGGGGCCAACGTCCTGACTTTC. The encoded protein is CASSTPAGTGGAGANVLTF.